The rows below give T cell receptor beta chains drawn from one sample of a study of cytomegalovirus exposure and HLA in healthy donors. The table came from immunoSEQ multiplex PCR; TCRdb's copy has only in-frame clones and leaves some out. The data contain some 190,000 clones, about 85% of them singletons. Sequenced input: PBMCs. Receptor source: a woman between 45 and 60 years old in good health and CMV-seronegative. Both conserved end residues are part of each CDR3. D genes are given only for firm matches. Where a row states a size, it is once, few, many or the class of an expanded clone; other rows omit it.

>TRBV14|TRBD1|few|TRBJ2-2
CASSTGTGIQRWNTGELFF
TGTGCCAGCAGCACAGGGACAGGGATTCAACGATGGAACACCGGGGAGCTGTTTTTT
>TRBV19|NA|few|TRBJ2-1
CASSIPMAGEQFF
TGTGCCAGTAGTATCCCCATGGCAGGCGAGCAGTTCTTC
>TRBV21-1|NA|NA|TRBJ2-7
CASSTQPLMTYEQYF
TGTGCCAGCAGCACCCAGCCACTAATGACCTACGAGCAGTACTTC
>TRBV7-8|TRBD2|NA|TRBJ2-1
CASSWRTSGLYNEQFF
TGTGCCAGCAGCTGGAGGACTAGCGGGCTATACAATGAGCAGTTCTTC
>TRBV10-3|TRBD2|NA|TRBJ2-5
CAISAGGAGELQETQYF
TGTGCCATCAGTGCGGGGGGAGCGGGTGAACTTCAAGAGACCCAGTACTTC
>TRBV6-1|TRBD1|NA|TRBJ1-1
CASSEARDRGSAFF
TGTGCCAGCAGTGAAGCGCGGGACAGGGGGTCAGCTTTCTTT
>TRBV6-6|TRBD1|NA|TRBJ1-2
CASSYGQGTVTF
TGTGCCAGCAGTTACGGACAGGGTACGGTCACCTTC
>TRBV5-1|TRBD1|NA|TRBJ1-4
CASSADRVLEKLFF
TGCGCCAGCAGCGCGGACAGGGTTCTTGAAAAACTGTTTTTT
>TRBV11-2|NA|NA|TRBJ2-7
CASSNPVDEQYF
TGTGCCAGTTCAAATCCAGTGGACGAGCAGTACTTC
>TRBV7-6|NA|NA|TRBJ2-1
CASSLGPPSPTSSSEQFF
TGTGCCAGCAGCTTAGGGCCCCCTAGCCCAACCTCATCGAGTGAGCAGTTCTTC
>TRBV27|NA|once|TRBJ2-7
CASRTRRYEQYF
TGTGCCAGCAGGACTAGGAGGTACGAGCAGTACTTC
>TRBV5-8|NA|NA|TRBJ2-3
CASSSEVSTDTQYF
TGTGCCAGCAGCTCGGAGGTGAGCACAGATACGCAGTATTTT
>TRBV18|NA|once|TRBJ1-2
CASSPLSGTEGDGYTF
TGTGCCAGCTCACCCCTTAGTGGGACGGAGGGAGATGGCTACACCTTC
>TRBV5-6|TRBD2|NA|TRBJ2-1
CASSLDFSGRVNEQFF
TGTGCCAGCAGCTTGGATTTTAGCGGGAGGGTCAATGAGCAGTTCTTC
>TRBV2|TRBD1|NA|TRBJ1-2
CASSVKGQGIGGYTF
TGTGCCAGCAGTGTGAAGGGACAGGGAATAGGGGGCTACACCTTC
>TRBV5-1|NA|NA|TRBJ1-1
CASSLVAGLNTEAFF
TGCGCCAGCAGCTTGGTGGCAGGGTTGAACACTGAAGCTTTCTTT
>TRBV10-3|NA|NA|TRBJ2-3
CAISAWAQSSTDTQYF
TGTGCCATCAGTGCGTGGGCGCAATCTAGCACAGATACGCAGTATTTT
>TRBV5-5|TRBD1|NA|TRBJ1-1
CASSLDPGQGTEAFF
TGTGCCAGCAGCTTGGATCCGGGACAGGGCACTGAAGCTTTCTTT
>TRBV18|NA|NA|TRBJ2-1
CASSPRISWLEQFF
TGTGCCAGCTCACCACGCATCTCTTGGCTTGAGCAGTTCTTC
>TRBV2|TRBD1|once|TRBJ1-1
CASSELGQGGNTEAFF
TGTGCCAGCAGTGAGTTGGGACAGGGGGGGAACACTGAAGCTTTCTTT
>TRBV4-3|TRBD1|many|TRBJ1-3
CASSQDRGQGGDTIYF
TGCGCCAGCAGCCAAGACCGGGGACAGGGGGGGGACACCATATATTTT
>TRBV27|TRBD1|NA|TRBJ1-1
CASRDDRGLNTEAFF
TGTGCCAGCAGGGATGACAGGGGGCTGAACACTGAAGCTTTCTTT
>TRBV6-1|NA|NA|TRBJ1-5
CASSSGQIQPQHF
TGTGCCAGCAGCTCCGGACAGATTCAGCCCCAGCATTTT
>TRBV7-8|NA|NA|TRBJ1-5
CASSLIQGYNQPQHF
TGTGCCAGCAGCTTAATACAGGGCTACAATCAGCCCCAGCATTTT
>TRBV5-4|TRBD1|NA|TRBJ1-1
CASSLVRTGTGTEAFF
TGTGCCAGCAGCTTGGTCAGGACAGGGACGGGGACTGAAGCTTTCTTT
>TRBV7-3|NA|NA|TRBJ2-1
CASSLGSSYNEQFF
TGTGCCAGCAGCCTTGGTAGCTCCTACAATGAGCAGTTCTTC
>TRBV7-8|TRBD2|few|TRBJ2-2
CASSLVWGTSNPGELFF
TGTGCCAGCAGCTTAGTGTGGGGGACTAGTAATCCCGGGGAGCTGTTTTTT
>TRBV5-1|TRBD1|NA|TRBJ1-4
CASSWSTGLFTANEKLFF
TGCGCCAGCAGCTGGTCGACAGGGTTATTTACTGCAAATGAAAAACTGTTTTTT
>TRBV15|NA|NA|TRBJ2-1
CATSSSDYNEQFF
TGTGCCACCAGCAGCTCAGACTACAATGAGCAGTTCTTC
>TRBV6-5|TRBD1|NA|TRBJ1-1
CASSSTGVGAFF
TGTGCCAGCAGTTCGACAGGGGTAGGAGCTTTCTTT
>TRBV4-3|TRBD1|once|TRBJ2-6
CASSQDWGTAGANVLTF
TGCGCCAGCAGCCAAGATTGGGGGACAGCTGGGGCCAACGTCCTGACTTTC
>TRBV18|NA|once|TRBJ2-1
CASSPFVTRRAYNEQFF
TGTGCCAGCTCACCCTTTGTCACTAGGAGAGCATACAATGAGCAGTTCTTC
>TRBV5-1|TRBD1|NA|TRBJ2-3
CASSFGQGATDTQYF
TGCGCCAGCAGCTTCGGGCAGGGGGCAACAGATACGCAGTATTTT
>TRBV7-6|NA|NA|TRBJ2-3
CASSPDSTSRDTQYF
TGTGCCAGCAGCCCTGACAGCACCTCAAGGGATACGCAGTATTTT
>TRBV27|NA|NA|TRBJ2-5
CASSFRVAETQYF
TGTGCCAGCAGTTTTCGGGTAGCTGAGACCCAGTACTTC
>TRBV4-3|TRBD2|NA|TRBJ2-5
CASSPRDGRAGETQYF
TGCGCCAGCAGCCCCCGGGACGGGAGGGCCGGGGAGACCCAGTACTTC
>TRBV6-5|NA|NA|TRBJ2-7
CASTPFGGSSYEQYF
TGTGCCAGCACCCCGTTCGGGGGTAGCTCCTACGAGCAGTACTTC
>TRBV5-1|TRBD2|NA|TRBJ2-1
CASSSGLAASYNEQFF
TGCGCCAGCAGTTCAGGACTAGCGGCGTCCTACAATGAGCAGTTCTTC
>TRBV5-1|NA|NA|TRBJ1-1
CASSPRGGANTEAFF
TGCGCCAGCAGTCCAAGAGGGGGGGCCAACACTGAAGCTTTCTTT
>TRBV6-1|NA|NA|TRBJ1-2
CASSEQGTYGYTF
TGTGCCAGCAGTGAACAGGGAACCTATGGCTACACCTTC
>TRBV9|TRBD2|NA|TRBJ2-7
CASSVAGTSDYEQYF
TGTGCCAGCAGCGTAGCTGGGACTAGCGACTACGAGCAGTACTTC
>TRBV7-9|NA|NA|TRBJ1-4
CASSPPIDGAGEKLFF
TGTGCCAGCAGCCCGCCCATTGACGGCGCGGGGGAAAAACTGTTTTTT
>TRBV2|NA|few|TRBJ1-4
CASSDRARVLKVNEKLFF
TGTGCCAGCAGTGATCGTGCCCGCGTCCTCAAAGTTAATGAAAAACTGTTTTTT
>TRBV19|TRBD1|NA|TRBJ2-1
CASSPLIGGTGANEQFF
TGTGCCAGTAGTCCCCTTATTGGGGGGACAGGGGCGAATGAGCAGTTCTTC
>TRBV7-2|TRBD1|NA|TRBJ2-1
CASSLGAGQGVNEQFF
TGTGCCAGCAGCTTAGGGGCCGGGCAGGGGGTAAATGAGCAGTTCTTC
>TRBV6-5|NA|few|TRBJ1-1
CASSQSWTHTEAFF
TGTGCCAGCAGTCAATCTTGGACTCACACTGAAGCTTTCTTT
>TRBV7-9|NA|once|TRBJ1-2
CASSPRDNYGYTF
TGTGCCAGCAGCCCGCGGGACAACTATGGCTACACCTTC
>TRBV11-2|NA|NA|TRBJ1-5
CASSLGRSPNQPQHF
TGTGCCAGCAGCTTAGGCCGGAGCCCGAATCAGCCCCAGCATTTT
>TRBV19|TRBD1|NA|TRBJ1-4
CASSRRGPATNEKLFF
TGTGCCAGTAGTAGGAGGGGGCCTGCAACTAATGAAAAACTGTTTTTT